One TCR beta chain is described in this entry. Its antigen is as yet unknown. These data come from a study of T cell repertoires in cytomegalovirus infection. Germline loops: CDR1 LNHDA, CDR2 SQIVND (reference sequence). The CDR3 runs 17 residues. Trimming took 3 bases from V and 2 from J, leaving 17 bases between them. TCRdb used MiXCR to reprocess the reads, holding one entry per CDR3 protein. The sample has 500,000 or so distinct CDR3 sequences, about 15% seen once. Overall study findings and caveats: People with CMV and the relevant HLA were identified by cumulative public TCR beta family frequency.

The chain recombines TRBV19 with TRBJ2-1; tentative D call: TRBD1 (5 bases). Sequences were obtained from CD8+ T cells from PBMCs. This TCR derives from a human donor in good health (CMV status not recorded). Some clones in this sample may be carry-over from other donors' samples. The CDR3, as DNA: TGTGCCAGTAGTATTGAATGGCGGTGGGGCCCCTACAATGAGCAGTTCTTC. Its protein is CASSIEWRWGPYNEQFF.